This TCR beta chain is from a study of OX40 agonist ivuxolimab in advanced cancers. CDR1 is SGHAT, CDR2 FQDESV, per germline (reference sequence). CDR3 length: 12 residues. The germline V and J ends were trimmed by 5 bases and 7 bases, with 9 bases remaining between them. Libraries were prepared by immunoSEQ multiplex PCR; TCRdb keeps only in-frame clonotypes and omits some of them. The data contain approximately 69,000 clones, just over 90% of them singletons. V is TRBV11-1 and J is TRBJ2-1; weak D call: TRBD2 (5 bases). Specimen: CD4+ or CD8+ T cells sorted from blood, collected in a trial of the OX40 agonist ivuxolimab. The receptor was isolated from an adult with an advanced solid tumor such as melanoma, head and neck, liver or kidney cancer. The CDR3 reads CASSTEGNEQFF. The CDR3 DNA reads TGTGCCAGCAGCACCGAGGGAAATGAGCAGTTCTTC.